The 25 T cell receptor beta chains presented below share a single source sample, sequenced in a study of response to subunit inactivated influenza vaccine. TCRdb re-called the RT-PCR reads with MiXCR, one entry per CDR3 protein. The repertoire has fewer than 650,000 distinct CDR3 sequences, roughly 13% of them found once; the top ten carry roughly 14%. The sample here was PBMCs from blood, taken roughly 6 weeks after vaccination. Receptor source: a man aged 50-60 years who received an inactivated influenza vaccine.

The rearrangement uses TRBV4-2 and TRBJ2-3; 9 bases are shared with TRBD1. Germline CDR1 is LGHNA and CDR2 is YNFKEQ. This CDR3 has 18 amino acids. The junction had 8 bases not matched to a gene; V was cut back by 1 base and J by 0 bases. CDR3 region: CASSQVSWTGESTDTQYF. The CDR3 DNA follows: TGTGCCAGCAGCCAAGTTAGTTGGACAGGGGAGAGCACAGATACGCAGTATTTT.

This CDR3 reads CASSREPYEQYF. CDR3 coding DNA: TGCGCCAGCAGCCGGGAACCCTACGAGCAGTACTTC. The chain employs TRBV5-1 and TRBJ2-7; D may be TRBD2 (5 bases). Germline loops: CDR1 SGHRS, CDR2 YFSETQ. Trimming cost V 4 bases and J 2 bases, with 7 bases left between them. The CDR3 has 12 amino acids. Full variable domain (missing parts from reference TRBV5-1 and TRBJ2-7): KAGVTQTPRYLIKTRGQQVTLSCSPISGHRSVSWYQQTPGQGLQFLFEYFSETQRNKGNFPGRFSGRQFSNSRSEMNVSTLELGDSALYLCASSREPYEQYFGPGTRLTVT.

The rearrangement uses TRBV6-2 or TRBV6-3 and TRBJ2-7; no clear D gene. The CDR3 runs 15 residues. Trimming shortened V by 0 bases and J by 0 bases, and 9 bases separated the two germline ends. Germline CDR1 MNHEY, CDR2 SVGEGT. The CDR3 here is CASSYSADLSYEQYF. In nucleotides, the CDR3 is TGTGCCAGCAGTTACTCCGCCGACCTCTCCTACGAGCAGTACTTC.

About this clonotype: The germline gene is not matched at one end of the junction; a read error may be the cause. The chain carries TRBV20-1 and TRBJ2-3, with D possibly matching TRBD1 (5 bases). CDR3 length: 13 amino acids. The germline V gene encodes CDR1 DFQATT and CDR2 SNEGSKA (reference sequence). The CDR3 bases are TGCAGTGCCGTCAGGGTAGCCACAGATACGAAGTATTTT. Its protein is CSAVRVATDTKYF.

The gene calls are TRBV20-1 and TRBJ2-3; unclear D gene. Per the germline V gene, CDR1 is DFQATT and CDR2 is SNEGSKA (reference sequence). This CDR3 is built from 14 residues. Trimming cost V 3 bases and J 0 bases, with 10 bases left between them. CDR3 amino acids: CSARAVVSTDTQYF. For the CDR3, the DNA is TGCAGTGCTAGGGCTGTAGTTAGCACAGATACGCAGTATTTT.

The V gene is TRBV6-2 or TRBV6-3, the J gene TRBJ1-1; D is unresolved. The CDR3 consists of 12 residues. Germline assignment: CDR1 MNHEY and CDR2 SVGEGT. V gave up 8 bases and J gave up 0 bases, with 7 bases separating them. CDR3 sequence: CASQNLNTEAFF. The CDR3 region has the DNA TGTGCCAGCCAAAACCTGAACACTGAAGCTTTCTTT.

This clonotype has only a few counts. The J gene is TRBJ2-5, the V gene TRBV7-9, with D possibly matching TRBD2 (5 bases). CDR3 length: 13 amino acids. Trimming removed 7 bases at V and 1 base at J, with 10 bases between. CDR1 is SEHNR and CDR2 is FQNEAQ in the germline V gene (reference sequence). CDR3 nucleotide sequence: TGTGCCAGCAACTACGGGGTCCAAGAGACCCAGTACTTC. Amino acid sequence: CASNYGVQETQYF.

The chain carries TRBV10-3 and TRBJ2-2, with TRBD2 matching over 9 bases. Trimming removed 10 bases from V and 4 bases from J; junction bases left unmatched: 7. CDR1 is ENHRY and CDR2 is SYGVKD in the germline V gene. This CDR3 has 14 amino acids. The CDR3 DNA reads as TGTGCCACTATTAGCGGGAGTTCCACCGGGGAGCTGTTTTTT. Translated: CATISGSSTGELFF.

The chain recombines TRBV7-2 with TRBJ2-2; D not certain. Trimming stripped 5 bases from V and 3 bases from J, with 16 bases between. This CDR3 has 16 amino acids. Germline CDR1 SGHTA, CDR2 FQGNSA. CDR3 amino acids: CASSLTYLAHTGELFF. CDR3 DNA sequence: TGTGCCAGCAGCCTTACTTACTTAGCACACACCGGGGAGCTGTTTTTT. Full variable domain (remainder filled in from reference TRBV7-2 and TRBJ2-2): GAGVSQSPSNKVTEKGKDVELRCDPISGHTALYWYRQSLGQGLEFLIYFQGNSAPDKSGLPSDRFSAERTGGSVSTLTIQRTQQEDSAVYLCASSLTYLAHTGELFFGEGSRLTVL.

In this sample, this clonotype turned up many times. J is TRBJ2-5 and V is TRBV12-3 or TRBV12-4; D is possibly TRBD2 (6 bases). Deletions cut 2 bases from V and 1 base from J, with 17 bases between. The CDR3 extends over 17 amino acids. The CDR3 coding sequence is TGTGCCAGCAGTTTAAGTATATTCCGGAGGGGCCAAGAGACCCAGTACTTC. Translation gives CASSLSIFRRGQETQYF.

The chain joins TRBV7-2 to TRBJ2-7; possibly TRBD1 or TRBD2 for D (5 bases each). Trimming stripped 2 bases from V and 6 bases from J, with 14 bases between. Per germline, CDR1 SGHTA and CDR2 FQGNSA. The CDR3 has 14 amino acids. CDR3 bases: TGTGCCAGCAGCTTACAGGGTGCTGCGGGCGAGCAGTACTTC. Translation: CASSLQGAAGEQYF.

The rearrangement links TRBV29-1 to TRBJ2-7, with D tentatively TRBD1 (6 bases). Trimming cost V 0 bases and J 2 bases, with 14 bases left between them. This CDR3 is built from 15 residues. Germline V gene lookup returns CDR1 SQVTM and CDR2 ANQGSEA. The DNA of the CDR3 is TGCAGCGTTGAAGAGCGGAAGGGGGTCCCCTACGAGCAGTACTTC. Translated: CSVEERKGVPYEQYF.

This clonotype turned up a few times. The CDR3 spells CASSESRIHEQYF. CDR3 bases: TGCGCCAGCAGTGAGTCGCGTATCCACGAGCAGTACTTC. This chain joins TRBV10-2 and TRBJ2-7, with unresolved D. The CDR3 covers 13 residues. Germline CDR1 is WSHSY and CDR2 is SAAADI. Trimming pared 0 bases from V and 5 bases from J, leaving 8 bases between.

In its sample, this clonotype was seen a few times. V is TRBV12-3 or TRBV12-4 and J is TRBJ2-2; D uncertain. Trimming shortened V by 5 bases and J by 4 bases, and 20 bases separated the two germline ends. The CDR3 is 17 amino acids. The CDR3, as DNA: TGTGCCAGCAGTCCCCCCCGGACCGTCACCCTCACCGGGGAGCTGTTTTTT. It translates to CASSPPRTVTLTGELFF.

Only a few counts were recorded for this clonotype. This chain connects TRBV7-9 to TRBJ1-5; D is uncertain. This CDR3 has 14 residues. V lost 1 base, J lost 5 bases, and 9 bases lay in between. The germline V gene has CDR1 SEHNR and CDR2 FQNEAQ (reference sequence). The CDR3 sequence is CASSLDGRDQPQHF. The CDR3 DNA reads TGTGCCAGCAGCTTAGACGGGCGGGATCAGCCCCAGCATTTT.

This clonotype has more than one count but fewer than ten. The chain employs TRBV6-2 or TRBV6-3 and TRBJ2-1; perhaps TRBD1 as D (5 bases). Between the trimmed V and J ends, which lost 6 bases and 0 bases, there was a span of 6 bases. Germline V CDR1 and CDR2: MNHEY, SVGEGT. The CDR3 sequence is 13 residues long. CDR3 residues: CASRGDSYNEQFF. CDR3 DNA sequence: TGTGCCAGCAGAGGGGACTCCTACAATGAGCAGTTCTTC.

This clonotype was seen a handful of times. The CDR3 loop is CASSLGRPTGTGELFF. The CDR3 nucleotides read TGTGCCAGCAGCCTCGGGCGGCCAACGGGCACCGGGGAGCTGTTTTTT. The chain links TRBV6-1 to TRBJ2-2; D is undetermined. The CDR3 loop spans 16 amino acids. V dropped 6 bases and J dropped 4 bases, with 18 bases sitting between them. Germline V gene lookup returns CDR1 MNHNS and CDR2 SASEGT.

The sample holds a few counts of this clonotype. The V gene is TRBV5-5, the J gene TRBJ1-1; 9 bases fit TRBD1. Germline V gene lookup returns CDR1 SGHKS and CDR2 YYEKEE (reference sequence). This CDR3 has 15 amino acids. Trimming took 4 bases from V and 4 from J; bases not matched to a gene: 8. The CDR3 bases are TGTGCCAGCAGCACCTTACAGGGGGCAAGCACTGAAGCTTTCTTT. Translation: CASSTLQGASTEAFF.

This clonotype was detected many times. The chain employs TRBV11-1 and TRBJ2-1; 8 nucleotides line up with TRBD2. The germline V gene has CDR1 SGHAT and CDR2 FQDESV (reference sequence). V shed 6 bases and J 0 bases; nucleotides not matched to a gene: 16. This CDR3 contains 19 residues. CDR3 amino acids: CASRKPGLVIGSSYNEQFF. As DNA, the CDR3 is TGTGCCAGCAGGAAGCCGGGACTAGTCATAGGGTCCTCCTACAATGAGCAGTTCTTC.

The chain has TRBV7-9 and TRBJ2-7; D is tentatively TRBD1 or TRBD2 (7 bases each). The germline CDR1 and CDR2 sequences are SEHNR and FQNEAQ (reference sequence). The CDR3 covers 15 residues. Trimming left V 5 bases short and J 2 bases short, with 16 bases between. In nucleotides, the CDR3 is TGTGCCAGCAGCCCCCGACAGGGAGGGACCTACGAGCAGTACTTC. Encoded protein: CASSPRQGGTYEQYF.

This clonotype was counted only a few times. V gene TRBV5-1 combines with J gene TRBJ1-4, with D tentatively TRBD1 (5 bases). The CDR3 has 12 amino acids. V lost 4 bases, J lost 4 bases, and 5 bases lay in between. Germline V gene lookup returns CDR1 SGHRS and CDR2 YFSETQ. The CDR3 sequence is CASSGGNEKLFF. DNA for the CDR3: TGCGCCAGCAGCGGGGGTAATGAAAAACTGTTTTTT. Looking up the rest from reference TRBV5-1 and TRBJ1-4 gives the full variable domain: KAGVTQTPRYLIKTRGQQVTLSCSPISGHRSVSWYQQTPGQGLQFLFEYFSETQRNKGNFPGRFSGRQFSNSRSEMNVSTLELGDSALYLCASSGGNEKLFFGSGTQLSVL.

The V call is TRBV7-2, the J call TRBJ2-5; D perhaps matches TRBD1 (5 bases). V gave up 3 bases and J gave up 4 bases, with 12 bases separating them. CDR3 length equals 14 residues. Germline-derived CDR1 and CDR2 are SGHTA and FQGNSA. CDR3: CASSFGRARETQYF. CDR3 DNA sequence: TGTGCCAGCAGCTTCGGCAGGGCTAGAGAGACCCAGTACTTC. The full variable domain, completed using reference TRBV7-2 and TRBJ2-5, is GAGVSQSPSNKVTEKGKDVELRCDPISGHTALYWYRQSLGQGLEFLIYFQGNSAPDKSGLPSDRFSAERTGGSVSTLTIQRTQQEDSAVYLCASSFGRARETQYFGPGTRLLVL.

The chain is built from TRBV28 and TRBJ2-3, with a tentative D call TRBD2 (6 bases). V was shortened by 10 bases and J by 3 bases, with 11 bases between the two germline ends. CDR1 is MDHEN and CDR2 is SYDVKM in the germline V gene. CDR3 length equals 12 residues. The CDR3 region is CAISGGTDTQYF. The CDR3 coding sequence is TGTGCCATATCCGGGGGAACAGATACGCAGTATTTT. Full variable domain (missing parts from reference TRBV28 and TRBJ2-3): DVKVTQSSRYLVKRTGEKVFLECVQDMDHENMFWYRQDPGLGLRLIYFSYDVKMKEKGDIPEGYSVSREKKERFSLILESASTNQTSMYLCAISGGTDTQYFGPGTRLTVL.

This clonotype has a count of ten or more. The chain uses TRBV20-1 and TRBJ2-3; possible D gene TRBD2, 6 bases. Germline assignment: CDR1 DFQATT and CDR2 SNEGSKA (reference sequence). Trimming removed 6 bases from V and 2 bases from J, with 12 bases in between. The CDR3 is 13 residues long. The CDR3 DNA is TGCAGTGCACGTTGGGGGGACACAGATACGCAGTATTTT. This codes for CSARWGDTDTQYF.

This clonotype has just a few counts. The V gene is TRBV7-2, the J gene TRBJ2-3; 10 nucleotides agree with TRBD2. Per the germline V gene, CDR1 is SGHTA and CDR2 is FQGNSA. The CDR3 sequence is 17 residues long. The V segment lost 2 bases and the J segment 4 bases; nucleotides outside the gene matches: 9. CDR3 residues: CASSLLVAGGVADTQYF. CDR3 DNA sequence: TGTGCCAGCAGCTTACTGGTAGCGGGGGGCGTGGCAGATACGCAGTATTTT.